This TCR beta chain is from a study of T-cell memory formation after mild COVID-19. Study at large: Clusters of TCRs were largely donor specific. Study results and caveats: While clones contracting from day 15 to 85 were balanced between CD4 and CD8, later expanders leaned CD4+. Researchers report contracting CD4+ clones mostly in CM and EM, with CD8+ clones in EMRA.

This clonotype has just a few counts. Its antigen is still unknown. cDNA libraries for TCR alpha and TCR beta, carrying sample barcodes and UMIs, came from 5'RACE with constant-segment primers. MiXCR, run by TCRdb on the 5' RACE reads, gives a single entry per CDR3 protein. The data show some 120,000 distinct CDR3 sequences, over 15% seen once. CDR1 and CDR2 from the germline V gene are LNHDA and SQIVND (reference sequence). The CDR3 contains 12 residues. The germline V and J ends were trimmed by 2 bases and 4 bases, with 5 bases remaining between them. The chain recombines TRBV19 with TRBJ2-5, with D possibly being TRBD1 (5 bases). Material for sequencing was PBMCs or a T cell subset sorted from them (not recorded which). This clonotype was obtained from a man younger than 30 who had mild COVID-19 (a few samples of this study predate the infection). Cell type and time point are not known. CDR3 sequence reads: CASSIQGETQYF. The CDR3 nucleotides read TGTGCCAGTAGTATACAGGGAGAGACCCAGTACTTC.